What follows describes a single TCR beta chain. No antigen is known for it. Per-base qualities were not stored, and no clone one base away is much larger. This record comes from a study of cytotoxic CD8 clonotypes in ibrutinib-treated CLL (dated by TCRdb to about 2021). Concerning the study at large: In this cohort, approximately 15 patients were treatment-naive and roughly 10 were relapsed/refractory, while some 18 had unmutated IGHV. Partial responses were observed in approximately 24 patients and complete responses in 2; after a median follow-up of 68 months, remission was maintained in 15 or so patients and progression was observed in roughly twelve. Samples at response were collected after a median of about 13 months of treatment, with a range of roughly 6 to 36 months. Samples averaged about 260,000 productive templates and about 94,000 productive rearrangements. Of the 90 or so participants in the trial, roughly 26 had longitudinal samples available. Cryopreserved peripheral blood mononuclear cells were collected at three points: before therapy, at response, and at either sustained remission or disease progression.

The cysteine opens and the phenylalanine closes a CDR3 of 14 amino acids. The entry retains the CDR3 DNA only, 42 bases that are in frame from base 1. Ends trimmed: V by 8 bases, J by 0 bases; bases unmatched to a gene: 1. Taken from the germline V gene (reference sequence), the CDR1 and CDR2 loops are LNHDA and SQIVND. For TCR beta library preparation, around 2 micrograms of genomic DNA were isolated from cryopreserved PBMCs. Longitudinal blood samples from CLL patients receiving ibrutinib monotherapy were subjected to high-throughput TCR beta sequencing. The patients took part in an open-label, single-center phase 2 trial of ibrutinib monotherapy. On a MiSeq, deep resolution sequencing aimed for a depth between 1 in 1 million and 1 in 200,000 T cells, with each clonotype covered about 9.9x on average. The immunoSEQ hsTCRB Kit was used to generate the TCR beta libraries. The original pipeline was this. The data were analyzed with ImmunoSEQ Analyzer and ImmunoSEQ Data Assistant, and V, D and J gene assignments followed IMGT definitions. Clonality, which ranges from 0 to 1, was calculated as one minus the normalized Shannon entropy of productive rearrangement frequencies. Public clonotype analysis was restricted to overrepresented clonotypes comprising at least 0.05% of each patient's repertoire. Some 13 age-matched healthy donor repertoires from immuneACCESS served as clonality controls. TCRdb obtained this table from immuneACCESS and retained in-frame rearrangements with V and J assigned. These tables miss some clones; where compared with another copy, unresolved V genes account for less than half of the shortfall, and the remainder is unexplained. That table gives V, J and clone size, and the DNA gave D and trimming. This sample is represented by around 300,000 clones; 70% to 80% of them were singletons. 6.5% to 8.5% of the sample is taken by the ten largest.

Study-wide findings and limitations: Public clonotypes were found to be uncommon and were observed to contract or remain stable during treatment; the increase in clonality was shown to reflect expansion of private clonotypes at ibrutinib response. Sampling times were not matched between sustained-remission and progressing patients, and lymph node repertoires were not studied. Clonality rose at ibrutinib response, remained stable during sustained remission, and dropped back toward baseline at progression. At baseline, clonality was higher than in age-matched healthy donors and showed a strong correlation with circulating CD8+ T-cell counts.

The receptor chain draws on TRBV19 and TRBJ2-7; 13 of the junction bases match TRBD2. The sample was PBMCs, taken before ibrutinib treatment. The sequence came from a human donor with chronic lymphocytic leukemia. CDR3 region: CASGTSGVSYEQYF. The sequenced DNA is TGTGCCAGTGGGACTAGCGGGGTCTCCTACGAGCAGTACTTC. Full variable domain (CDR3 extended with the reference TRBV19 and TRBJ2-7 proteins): DGGITQSPKYLFRKEGQNVTLSCEQNLNHDAMYWYRQDPGQGLRLIYYSQIVNDFQKGDIAEGYSVSREKKESFPLTVTSAQKNPTAFYLCASGTSGVSYEQYFGPGTRLTVT.